Shown below are 28 T cell receptor beta chains from a single sample sequenced in a study of graft-versus-host responses after intestinal transplantation. Their specific antigens are unknown. TCRdb's copy holds only in-frame clones and misses some; the assay was immunoSEQ multiplex PCR. The sample includes approximately 81,000 clones, roughly 84% of them seen just once. The sequences come from unstimulated CD8+ T cells sorted from spleen or lymph node cells, collected before transplant. These receptors came from a human donor who was the organ donor for an intestinal transplant.

V and J are TRBV7-9 and TRBJ2-5; no definite D call. CDR3 length: 14 residues. Per germline, CDR1 SEHNR and CDR2 FQNEAQ (reference sequence). V was trimmed by 5 bases and J by 1 base, leaving 11 bases between them. Here the CDR3 DNA reads TGTGCCAGCAGCGCCCCGAGGCCCCAAGAGACCCAGTACTTC. Translated, it gives CASSAPRPQETQYF.

The chain combines TRBV4-1 with TRBJ2-7, with TRBD1 matching 9 bases. The V gene's germline CDR1 is MGHRA and CDR2 YSYEKL. The CDR3 extends over 15 amino acids. With 3 bases clipped from V and 0 bases from J, the junction kept 3 bases outside the gene matches. CDR3 sequence reads: CASSHRTGASYEQYF. In nucleotides, the CDR3 is TGCGCCAGCAGCCACAGGACAGGGGCCTCCTACGAGCAGTACTTC.

This chain links TRBV11-2 with TRBJ2-7, with 9 bases identical to TRBD1. V gave up 5 bases and J gave up 5 bases; unmatched junction bases: 7. Germline CDR1 reads SGHAT; CDR2 reads FQNNGV. This CDR3 contains 14 residues. The CDR3 DNA reads as TGTGCCAGCAGCCCAACTACAGGGGGCGACGAGCAGTACTTC. Its protein is CASSPTTGGDEQYF.

This chain links TRBV9 with TRBJ2-1; weak D call: TRBD2 (5 bases). Trimming cost V 3 bases and J 6 bases, with 7 bases left between them. Germline CDR1 is SGDLS and CDR2 is YYNGEE. The CDR3 runs to 12 residues. In DNA form, the CDR3 reads TGTGCCAGCAGCGCCGCGGGCAATGAGCAGTTCTTC. Protein product: CASSAAGNEQFF.

The chain combines TRBV27 with TRBJ2-7; 10 nucleotides align to TRBD2. The germline gives CDR1 MNHEY, CDR2 SMNVEV (reference sequence). The length of the CDR3 is 14 residues. Trimming took 0 bases from V and 4 from J; bases not matched to a gene: 0. As DNA, the CDR3 is TGTGCCAGCAGTTTATCTAGCGGGGGGTACGAGCAGTACTTC. Translated, it gives CASSLSSGGYEQYF.

The chain couples TRBV27 to TRBJ1-2; 7 bases line up with TRBD1. The CDR3 has 16 residues. After removal of 7 bases from V and 8 bases from J, the junction contained 19 bases not matched to a gene. Germline V CDR1 and CDR2: MNHEY, SMNVEV (reference sequence). The CDR3 nucleotides read TGTGCCAGCATGGGGGATACTCACCGGGACAGAGGAGGCTACACCTTC. This encodes CASMGDTHRDRGGYTF.

The chain joins TRBV4-1 to TRBJ1-1; tentatively, D is TRBD1 (5 bases). Germline V CDR1 and CDR2: MGHRA, YSYEKL. The CDR3 runs to 15 residues. V lost 1 base to trimming and J lost 1 base, with 10 bases between them. Here the CDR3 reads CASSQGGVSNTEAFF. The DNA of the CDR3 is TGCGCCAGCAGCCAAGGGGGGGTATCGAACACTGAAGCTTTCTTT.

The chain is built from TRBV2 and TRBJ1-1, with D unclear. The CDR3 runs 14 residues. Germline CDR1 SNHLY, CDR2 FYNNEI. Trimming removed 7 bases at V and 1 base at J, with 13 bases between. The CDR3 DNA sequence: TGTGCCAGCAACATAGACATCCGGAACACTGAAGCTTTCTTT. As protein: CASNIDIRNTEAFF.

The chain has TRBV27 and TRBJ2-7; 7 bases fit TRBD1. After removal of 3 bases from V and 5 bases from J, the junction contained 4 bases not matched to a gene. The CDR3 runs 13 residues. The germline gives CDR1 MNHEY, CDR2 SMNVEV (reference sequence). The CDR3 spells CASSLGQSHEQYF. The CDR3 DNA reads TGTGCCAGCAGTTTGGGACAGTCCCACGAGCAGTACTTC.

The chain uses TRBV6-4 and TRBJ2-3; D tentatively fits TRBD1 or TRBD2 (6 bases each). V gave up 3 bases and J gave up 2 bases, with 12 bases separating them. The germline gives CDR1 MRHNA, CDR2 SNTAGT. This CDR3 spans 15 amino acids. The CDR3: CASSEGGGDTDTQYF. The CDR3 DNA sequence: TGTGCCAGCAGTGAGGGGGGCGGGGACACAGATACGCAGTATTTT.

The chain recombines TRBV6-1 with TRBJ2-1; TRBD2 might be the D (5 bases). The V gene's germline CDR1 is MNHNS and CDR2 SASEGT. The CDR3 has 13 residues. The germline V and J ends were trimmed by 5 bases and 8 bases, with 13 bases remaining between them. CDR3: CASSYVAKDEQFF. The CDR3 DNA reads as TGTGCCAGCAGTTATGTAGCGAAGGATGAGCAGTTCTTC.

The J gene is TRBJ1-5, the V gene TRBV7-3; D is unresolved. Germline CDR1 SGHTA, CDR2 FQGTGA. Between the trimmed V and J ends, which lost 5 bases and 7 bases, there was a span of 12 bases. This CDR3 region has 13 residues. The chain's CDR3 is CASSGQATQPQHF. CDR3 in DNA: TGTGCCAGCAGCGGGCAGGCTACCCAGCCCCAGCATTTT.

The CDR3 loop is CASSFGRNEQFF. In DNA form, the CDR3 reads TGCGCCAGCAGCTTCGGTAGGAATGAGCAGTTCTTC. The chain joins TRBV5-1 to TRBJ2-1; D is undetermined. Trimming cost V 2 bases and J 7 bases, with 7 bases left between them. Germline V gene sequence: CDR1 SGHRS, CDR2 YFSETQ. The CDR3 sequence is 12 residues long.

J is TRBJ2-7 and V is TRBV29-1, with D perhaps matching TRBD1 (5 bases). V lost 6 bases, J lost 0 bases, and 21 bases lay in between. CDR3 length equals 16 residues. Germline lookup yields CDR1 SQVTM and CDR2 ANQGSEA. The CDR3 is CSVEITADSHSYEQYF. The CDR3 bases are TGCAGCGTAGAAATTACCGCTGACAGTCACTCCTACGAGCAGTACTTC.

This chain joins TRBV21-1 and TRBJ1-6; the table's TRBD1 call for D was not verified on the DNA. TRBV21-1 counts as a pseudogene. This CDR3 has 14 amino acids. CDR3 in amino acids: CASSNGDRGSPLHF. The CDR3 DNA reads as TGTGCCAGCAGCAACGGGGACAGGGGTTCACCCCTCCACTTT.

DNA of the CDR3: TGTGCCAGCAGTTCCAGGGACGGGGAGACCCAGTACTTC. Translating it yields CASSSRDGETQYF. J is TRBJ2-5 and V is TRBV6-1; either TRBD1 or TRBD2 may supply D (5 bases each). The CDR3 extends over 13 amino acids. Germline CDR1 and CDR2: MNHNS and SASEGT. Trimming removed 5 bases at V and 5 bases at J, with 12 bases between.

The CDR3 nucleotides read TGTGCCAGCAGCGAGAGCGGGGGGAGCACAGATACGCAGTATTTT. Protein product: CASSESGGSTDTQYF. The chain links TRBV6-4 to TRBJ2-3, with TRBD2 identical over 9 bases. The V gene end was trimmed by 6 bases and the J gene end by 0 bases; junction bases not matched to a gene: 4. The CDR3 covers 15 residues. CDR1 MRHNA and CDR2 SNTAGT come from the germline V gene.

The chain combines TRBV21-1 with TRBJ2-1. TRBV21-1 has pseudogene status. This CDR3 is built from 16 residues. The CDR3 loop reads CASSNIGRPDYNEQFF. In DNA, the CDR3 is TGTGCCAGCAGCAATATAGGACGGCCTGACTACAATGAGCAGTTCTTC.

The rearrangement links TRBV27 to TRBJ1-6, with D perhaps matching TRBD1 (5 bases). The CDR3 runs to 14 residues. With 5 bases removed from V and 5 bases from J, the gap between germline ends came to 10 bases. Germline V gene data show CDR1 as MNHEY and CDR2 as SMNVEV (reference sequence). The DNA for the CDR3 is TGTGCCAGCAGTCCCTCGGGGGATAATTCACCCCTCCACTTT. Its translation is CASSPSGDNSPLHF.

The genes are TRBV11-2 and TRBJ1-4, with 8 bases matching TRBD1. Germline CDR1 SGHAT, CDR2 FQNNGV. The CDR3 covers 14 residues. J was trimmed by 7 bases and V by 2 bases; bases with no gene match: 3. The CDR3 DNA follows: TGTGCCAGCAGCTTACAGGGGGCCGGTGAAAAACTGTTTTTT. Protein product: CASSLQGAGEKLFF.

In this sample, this clone turned up once. The chain couples TRBV9 to TRBJ2-1; D might be TRBD1 (6 bases). V lost 0 bases and J lost 4, with 14 bases in between. The CDR3 length is 16 residues. Looked up from germline, CDR1 is SGDLS and CDR2 is YYNGEE. Written as DNA, the CDR3 is TGTGCCAGCAGCGTAGCACGGCAGGGACATTACAATGAGCAGTTCTTC. It yields the protein CASSVARQGHYNEQFF.

The chain employs TRBV28 and TRBJ2-3, with D uncertain. CDR3 length: 15 amino acids. Germline V gene lookup returns CDR1 MDHEN and CDR2 SYDVKM. Trimming left V 4 bases short and J 0 bases short, with 11 bases between. CDR3 in DNA: TGTGCCAGCAGTTGGAGAGGACCAAGCACAGATACGCAGTATTTT. Residues: CASSWRGPSTDTQYF.

V usage is TRBV7-8 and J usage is TRBJ2-1, with no clear D. The CDR3 has 11 residues. V lost 5 bases and J 9 bases, leaving 8 bases between the germline ends. The V gene's germline CDR1 is SGHVS and CDR2 FQNEAQ. CDR3 coding DNA: TGTGCCAGCAGCCCAGGTATTGAGCAGTTCTTC. The encoded protein is CASSPGIEQFF.

The chain combines TRBV2 with TRBJ1-5; D is unresolved. The CDR3 consists of 13 residues. Germline CDR1 reads SNHLY; CDR2 reads FYNNEI. Trimming left V 11 bases short and J 3 bases short, with 14 bases between. DNA of the CDR3: TGTGCCTGCCGAAGGGTTATCAATCAGCCCCAGCATTTT. Translation gives CACRRVINQPQHF.

As for this clone: One end of the junction does not line up with germline, which may come from a read error. The CDR3 DNA reads as TGTGCCAGCACCTCAGGGAGGCGGAACACTAAAGCTTTCTTT. It yields the protein CASTSGRRNTKAFF. The chain uses TRBV6-5 and TRBJ1-1, with D maybe TRBD1 (5 bases). The germline CDR1 and CDR2 sequences are MNHEY and SVGAGI. There are 14 residues in the CDR3.

The chain carries TRBV7-3 and TRBJ2-4; D call uncertain. Germline V gives CDR1 SGHTA, CDR2 FQGTGA. This CDR3 region has 13 residues. Deletions cut 1 base from V and 8 bases from J, with 9 bases between. In DNA, the CDR3 is TGTGCCAGCAGCTTAATTGCCGGAGACATTCAGTACTTC. Amino acid sequence: CASSLIAGDIQYF. Full variable domain (outside the CDR3, taken from reference TRBV7-3 and TRBJ2-4): GAGVSQTPSNKVTEKGKYVELRCDPISGHTALYWYRQSLGQGPEFLIYFQGTGAADDSGLPNDRFFAVRPEGSVSTLKIQRTERGDSAVYLCASSLIAGDIQYFGAGTRLSVL.

This clone was detected only once. V and J are TRBV9 and TRBJ1-1; D is perhaps TRBD1 (6 bases). Deletions cut 3 bases from V and 4 bases from J, with 19 bases between. Germline V gene data show CDR1 as SGDLS and CDR2 as YYNGEE. The CDR3 has 16 amino acids. The CDR3 loop is CASSGGMGALGTEAFF. The CDR3 DNA sequence: TGTGCCAGCAGCGGGGGGATGGGGGCGTTGGGCACTGAAGCTTTCTTT.

The gene calls are TRBV10-3 and TRBJ2-1; D gene unclear. The CDR3 has 15 amino acids. Trimming left V 2 bases short and J 2 bases short, with 10 bases between. Germline assignment: CDR1 ENHRY and CDR2 SYGVKD. In DNA form, the CDR3 reads TGTGCCATCAGTGAGACGGCTGACCCCTACAATGAGCAGTTCTTC. Its protein product is CAISETADPYNEQFF.